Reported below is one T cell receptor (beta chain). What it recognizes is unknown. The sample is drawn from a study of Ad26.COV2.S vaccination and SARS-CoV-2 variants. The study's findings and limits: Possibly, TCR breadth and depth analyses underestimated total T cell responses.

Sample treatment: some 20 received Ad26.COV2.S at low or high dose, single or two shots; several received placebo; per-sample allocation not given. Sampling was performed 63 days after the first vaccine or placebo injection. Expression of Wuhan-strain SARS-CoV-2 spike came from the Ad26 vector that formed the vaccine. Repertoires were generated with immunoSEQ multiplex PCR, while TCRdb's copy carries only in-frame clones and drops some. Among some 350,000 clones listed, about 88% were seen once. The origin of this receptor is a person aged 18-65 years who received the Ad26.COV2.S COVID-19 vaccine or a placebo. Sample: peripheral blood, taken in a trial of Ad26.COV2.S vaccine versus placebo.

The CDR3 coding sequence is TGTGCCATCAGTCCGGCGGCGGGGACAGGGGGAGGCTACACCTTC. As protein: CAISPAAGTGGGYTF. The genes are TRBV10-3 and TRBJ1-2, with TRBD1 matching 11 bases. The CDR3 extends over 15 amino acids. Per the germline V gene, CDR1 is ENHRY and CDR2 is SYGVKD. J gave up 8 bases and V 5 bases, and 10 bases lay outside the gene matches.